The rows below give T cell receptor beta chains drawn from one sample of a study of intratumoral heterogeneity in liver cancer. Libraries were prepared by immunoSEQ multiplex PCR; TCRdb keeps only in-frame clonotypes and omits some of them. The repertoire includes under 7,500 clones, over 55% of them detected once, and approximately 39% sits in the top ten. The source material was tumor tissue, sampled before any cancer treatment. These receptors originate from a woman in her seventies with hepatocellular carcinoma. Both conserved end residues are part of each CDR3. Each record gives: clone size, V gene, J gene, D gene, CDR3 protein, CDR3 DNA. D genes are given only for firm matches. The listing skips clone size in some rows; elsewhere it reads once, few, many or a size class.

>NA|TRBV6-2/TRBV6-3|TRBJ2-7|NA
CASSSGRSYEQYF
TGTGCCAGCAGTTCTGGAAGATCCTACGAGCAGTACTTC
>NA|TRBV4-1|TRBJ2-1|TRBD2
CASSQGRASGRTYNEQFF
TGCGCCAGCAGCCAAGGAAGGGCTAGCGGGAGGACCTACAATGAGCAGTTCTTC
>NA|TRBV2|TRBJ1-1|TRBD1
CASSVTGYDTEAFF
TGTGCCAGCAGCGTGACAGGGTATGACACTGAAGCTTTCTTT
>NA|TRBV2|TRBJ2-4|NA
CASTISGPVAKNIQYF
TGTGCCAGCACCATCAGCGGACCAGTAGCCAAAAACATTCAGTACTTC
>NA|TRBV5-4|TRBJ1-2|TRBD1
CASRRYQGASNYGYTF
TGTGCCAGCAGAAGATACCAGGGGGCTTCGAACTATGGCTACACCTTC
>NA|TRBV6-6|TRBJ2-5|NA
CASSYEGISGETQYF
TGTGCCAGCAGTTACGAAGGGATTTCGGGGGAGACCCAGTACTTC
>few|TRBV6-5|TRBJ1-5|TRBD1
CASSSGAGGDQPQHF
TGTGCCAGCAGTTCAGGTGCAGGGGGCGACCAGCCCCAGCATTTT
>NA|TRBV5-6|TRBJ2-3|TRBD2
CASSLAGGTDTQYF
TGTGCCAGCAGCTTAGCGGGAGGCACAGATACGCAGTATTTT
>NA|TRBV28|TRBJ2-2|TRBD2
CASSSPGLAYTGELFF
TGTGCCAGCAGTTCCCCGGGACTAGCTTACACCGGGGAGCTGTTTTTT
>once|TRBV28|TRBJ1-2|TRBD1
CASSLGQGAPGYTF
TGTGCCAGCAGTTTAGGCCAGGGGGCGCCTGGCTACACCTTC
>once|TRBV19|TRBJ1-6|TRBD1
CASSIDPGGRDSPLHF
TGTGCCAGTAGTATCGATCCAGGGGGAAGGGATTCACCCCTCCACTTT
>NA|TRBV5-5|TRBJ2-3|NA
CASSFEAGRDTQYF
TGTGCCAGCAGCTTTGAAGCGGGTAGGGATACGCAGTATTTT
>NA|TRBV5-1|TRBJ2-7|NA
CASRDHRGPPYEQYF
TGCGCCAGCAGGGATCACCGGGGTCCGCCGTACGAGCAGTACTTC
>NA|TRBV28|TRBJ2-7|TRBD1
CATPEGDRVFYEQYF
TGTGCCACCCCGGAGGGGGACAGGGTGTTCTACGAGCAGTACTTC
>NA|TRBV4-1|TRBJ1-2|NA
CASSQDRSYGYTF
TGCGCCAGCAGCCAAGATCGGTCCTATGGCTACACCTTC
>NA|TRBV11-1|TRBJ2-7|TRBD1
CASSGPGQALYEQYF
TGTGCCAGCAGCGGACCGGGACAGGCTCTTTACGAGCAGTACTTC
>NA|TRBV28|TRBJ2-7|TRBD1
CASSRTGTGGGEQYF
TGTGCCAGCAGCCGTACGGGGACAGGGGGCGGCGAGCAGTACTTC
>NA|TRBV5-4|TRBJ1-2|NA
CASSLAGQDGYTF
TGTGCCAGCAGCTTGGCGGGGCAGGATGGCTACACCTTC
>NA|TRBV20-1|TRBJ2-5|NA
CSASQADGEETQYF
TGCAGTGCTAGTCAGGCTGACGGGGAAGAGACCCAGTACTTC
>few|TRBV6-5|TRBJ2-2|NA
CASSILIGGTGELFF
TGTGCCAGCAGTATCTTAATCGGCGGGACCGGGGAGCTGTTTTTT
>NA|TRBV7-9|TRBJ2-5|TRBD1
CASSSGGTQYF
TGTGCCAGCAGCTCAGGGGGGACCCAGTACTTC
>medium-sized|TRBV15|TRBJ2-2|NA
CATRVFTNTGELFF
TGTGCCACCAGAGTATTTACGAACACCGGGGAGCTGTTTTTT
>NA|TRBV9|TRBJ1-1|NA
CASSSPRGGGRDTEAFF
TGTGCCAGCAGCTCCCCCCGAGGGGGGGGCAGGGACACTGAAGCTTTCTTT
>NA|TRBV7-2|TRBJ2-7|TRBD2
CASSPPGLAGLYEQYF
TGTGCCAGCAGCCCCCCTGGACTAGCGGGTCTCTACGAGCAGTACTTC
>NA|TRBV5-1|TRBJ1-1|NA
CASSLDGRPNTEAFF
TGCGCCAGCAGCTTGGATGGCAGGCCAAACACTGAAGCTTTCTTT
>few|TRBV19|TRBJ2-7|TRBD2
CAAGDPYEQYF
TGTGCCGCGGGGGATCCCTACGAGCAGTACTTC
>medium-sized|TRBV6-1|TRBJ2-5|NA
CASGLGETQYF
TGTGCCAGCGGTCTGGGAGAGACCCAGTACTTC
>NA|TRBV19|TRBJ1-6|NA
CASSIGLSVPWNSPLHF
TGTGCCAGTAGTATAGGACTATCCGTCCCATGGAATTCACCCCTCCACTTT
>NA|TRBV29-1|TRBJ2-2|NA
CSAFRGPDTGELFF
TGCAGCGCCTTTCGCGGGCCGGACACCGGGGAGCTGTTTTTT
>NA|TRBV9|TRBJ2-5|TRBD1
CASTWGTGGAETQYF
TGTGCCAGTACGTGGGGGACAGGGGGCGCGGAGACCCAGTACTTC
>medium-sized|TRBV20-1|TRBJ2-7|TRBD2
CSAPWGGEQYF
TGCAGTGCTCCCTGGGGGGGCGAGCAGTACTTC
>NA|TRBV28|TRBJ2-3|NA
CASSLTGRADTQYF
TGTGCCAGCAGTTTAACAGGGAGGGCAGATACGCAGTATTTT
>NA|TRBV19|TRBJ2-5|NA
CASSMGHGETQYF
TGTGCCAGTAGTATGGGTCACGGGGAGACCCAGTACTTC
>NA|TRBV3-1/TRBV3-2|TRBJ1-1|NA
CASSQDWANTEAFF
TGTGCCAGCAGCCAAGATTGGGCGAACACTGAAGCTTTCTTT
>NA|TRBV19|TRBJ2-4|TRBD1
CASSDPGGQGAKNIQYF
TGTGCCAGTAGCGACCCTGGGGGACAGGGAGCCAAAAACATTCAGTACTTC
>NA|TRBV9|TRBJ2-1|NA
CASSVGEWGNEQFF
TGTGCCAGCAGCGTAGGGGAGTGGGGCAATGAGCAGTTCTTC
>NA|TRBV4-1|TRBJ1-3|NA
CASSQEVRVMSGNTIYF
TGCGCCAGCAGCCAAGAGGTTCGGGTAATGTCTGGAAACACCATATATTTT
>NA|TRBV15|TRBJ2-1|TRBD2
CATSTRLAGGRGGYNEQFF
TGTGCCACCAGCACCAGACTAGCGGGAGGGCGGGGGGGATACAATGAGCAGTTCTTC
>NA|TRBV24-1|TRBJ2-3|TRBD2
CATSATSGIGDTQYF
TGTGCCACCAGTGCTACTAGCGGGATAGGAGATACGCAGTATTTT
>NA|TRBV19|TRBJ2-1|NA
CASSIGRDFSYNEQFF
TGTGCCAGTAGTATAGGCAGGGATTTCTCCTACAATGAGCAGTTCTTC
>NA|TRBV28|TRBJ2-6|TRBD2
CASRQGGNAGANVLTF
TGTGCCAGCCGTCAGGGAGGGAACGCTGGGGCCAACGTCCTGACTTTC
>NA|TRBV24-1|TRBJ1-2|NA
CATSDQDAWYGYTF
TGTGCCACCAGTGATCAGGACGCTTGGTATGGCTACACCTTC
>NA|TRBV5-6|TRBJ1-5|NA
CASSLAGHQPQHF
TGTGCCAGCAGCTTAGCAGGGCATCAGCCCCAGCATTTT